This entry lists 26 T cell receptor beta chains sequenced from one sample in a study of blood T cell repertoires in COVID-19. Only in-frame clones appear in the TCRdb table, and some are missing; sequencing was by immunoSEQ multiplex PCR. The top ten clones hold less than 30% of a sample with about 180,000 clones, nearly 80% of them seen once. The material sequenced was peripheral blood. Receptors were obtained from a woman aged 70 to 79 with acute or convalescent COVID-19.

This chain links TRBV2 with TRBJ1-6; perhaps TRBD1 as D (5 bases). CDR1 is SNHLY, CDR2 FYNNEI, per germline. Deletions cut 4 bases from V and 9 bases from J, with 13 bases between. This CDR3 is built from 14 residues. Written as DNA, the CDR3 is TGTGCCAGCAGTGCATCAGGGCACGGTTCACCCCTCCACTTT. Protein sequence: CASSASGHGSPLHF.

The chain employs TRBV10-1 and TRBJ1-5; D not certain. Germline values: CDR1 WNHNN, CDR2 SYGVQD (reference sequence). There are 15 residues in the CDR3. V was clipped by 0 bases and J by 5 bases, with 11 bases between them. CDR3 amino acids: CASSESGDLDQPQHF. The CDR3 coding sequence is TGCGCCAGCAGTGAGTCCGGGGATCTCGATCAGCCCCAGCATTTT.

The V and J genes are TRBV7-2 and TRBJ2-5; 9 nucleotides align to TRBD1. V lost 1 base, J lost 5 bases, and 11 bases stayed unmatched. Germline V gives CDR1 SGHTA, CDR2 FQGNSA. This CDR3 spans 17 amino acids. The CDR3 DNA is TGTGCCAGCAGCTTAGAGGGAGACAGGGGGGGAGGGGAGACCCAGTACTTC. Its translation is CASSLEGDRGGGETQYF.

The sample holds one count of this clone. V and J are TRBV5-5 and TRBJ2-5, with TRBD1 as a possible D gene (5 bases). The V gene's germline CDR1 is SGHKS and CDR2 YYEKEE (reference sequence). The V end lost 5 bases, the J end lost 1 base, and 9 bases lay between the germline ends. The CDR3 totals 13 residues. CDR3 coding DNA: TGTGCCAGCAGACACAGGATCCAAGAGACCCAGTACTTC. Its protein is CASRHRIQETQYF. The variable domain in full, with the rest retrieved from reference TRBV5-5 and TRBJ2-5, is DAGVTQSPTHLIKTRGQQVTLRCSPISGHKSVSWYQQVLGQGPQFIFQYYEKEERGRGNFPDRFSARQFPNYSSELNVNALLLGDSALYLCASRHRIQETQYFGPGTRLLVL.

The J gene is TRBJ2-7, the V gene TRBV7-2; TRBD2 agrees at 7 bases. V was clipped by 4 bases and J by 2 bases; unmatched bases: 8. The CDR3 spans 15 residues. From germline, CDR1 is SGHTA and CDR2 FQGNSA. This CDR3 reads CASSSGRGNPYEQYF. The CDR3 DNA sequence: TGTGCCAGCAGCTCGGGGCGGGGGAACCCCTACGAGCAGTACTTC.

The chain uses TRBV6-5 and TRBJ2-3; the D gene is possibly TRBD2 (6 bases). CDR3 size: 12 residues. V dropped 10 bases and J dropped 5 bases, with 13 bases sitting between them. Germline CDR1 and CDR2: MNHEY and SVGAGI. The CDR3 sequence is CAILLGGDTQYF. The CDR3 bases are TGTGCCATCCTCTTGGGAGGAGATACGCAGTATTTT.

This chain connects TRBV30 to TRBJ1-1, with D perhaps TRBD1 (6 bases). This CDR3 region has 17 residues. Germline V gene lookup returns CDR1 GTSNPN and CDR2 SVGIG (reference sequence). V lost 0 bases and J lost 7, with 24 bases in between. The CDR3 DNA reads TGTGCCTGGAGTGTATTCTATCCCGGGCAGGGGCCACTTGAAGCTTTCTTT. Its translation is CAWSVFYPGQGPLEAFF.

The chain carries TRBV2 and TRBJ1-5; 9 bases agree with TRBD1. CDR1 is SNHLY and CDR2 is FYNNEI in the germline V gene. The CDR3 is 18 amino acids. With 5 bases clipped from V and 1 base from J, the junction kept 12 bases outside the gene matches. The CDR3 is CASSSQGAGVVSNQPQHF. The CDR3 nucleotides are TGTGCCAGCAGTTCACAGGGGGCTGGGGTAGTGAGCAATCAGCCCCAGCATTTT.

This clone has a handful of counts. V usage is TRBV10-1 and J usage is TRBJ1-1; possibly TRBD1 for D (5 bases). V lost 4 bases and J 4 bases, leaving 13 bases between the germline ends. CDR3 size: 14 residues. The germline CDR1 and CDR2 sequences are WNHNN and SYGVQD (reference sequence). The CDR3 bases are TGCGCCAGCAGTGCGGGGGTTCCGGGCACTGAAGCTTTCTTT. It codes for CASSAGVPGTEAFF.

The CDR3 spells CASSQEGGRGADEQFF. CDR3 nucleotides: TGTGCCAGCAGCCAGGAAGGGGGCAGGGGAGCGGATGAGCAGTTCTTC. This chain uses TRBV4-2 with TRBJ2-1; 7 nucleotides agree with TRBD1. CDR3 size: 16 residues. Germline V gene data show CDR1 as LGHNA and CDR2 as YNFKEQ. The J segment lost 8 bases and the V segment lost 3 bases, leaving 13 bases of the junction unmatched.

The chain is built from TRBV3-1 (or the pseudogene TRBV3-2) and TRBJ1-6; perhaps TRBD1 as D (6 bases). CDR3 size: 13 residues. V lost 5 bases to trimming and J lost 10 bases, with 12 bases between them. Germline V gives CDR1 LGHDT, CDR2 YNNKEL (reference sequence). Here the CDR3 reads CASSYGQNSPLHF. The CDR3 nucleotides read TGTGCCAGCAGCTATGGACAGAACTCACCCCTCCACTTT.

This chain uses TRBV5-4 with TRBJ2-7, with a possible D match to TRBD2 (5 bases). V was trimmed by 4 bases and J by 4 bases, leaving 18 bases between them. Per germline, CDR1 SGHNT and CDR2 YYREEE (reference sequence). This CDR3 has 15 amino acids. This CDR3 is CASSPGLATDYEQYF. The CDR3 DNA reads TGTGCCAGCAGCCCGGGATTAGCCACCGATTACGAGCAGTACTTC.

The chain joins TRBV11-2 to TRBJ2-1, with 7 bases identical to TRBD1. The CDR3 spans 15 residues. Germline CDR1 reads SGHAT; CDR2 reads FQNNGV. Trimming took 3 bases from V and 10 from J; bases not matched to a gene: 12. CDR3 loop: CASSFIRGQNGEQFF. The CDR3 bases are TGTGCCAGCAGCTTTATTAGGGGGCAAAACGGAGAGCAGTTCTTC.

The V gene is TRBV30, the J gene TRBJ2-1; D perhaps matches TRBD1 (6 bases). V lost 4 bases and J 4 bases, leaving 11 bases between the germline ends. The CDR3 runs 13 residues. CDR1 and CDR2 (germline): GTSNPN, SVGIG (reference sequence). CDR3 sequence (DNA): TGTGCCTGGAAGGGGGACCATTACAATGAGCAGTTCTTC. Translation: CAWKGDHYNEQFF.

The chain employs TRBV5-4 and TRBJ2-2, with 11 bases identical to TRBD1. V shed 3 bases and J 8 bases; nucleotides not matched to a gene: 6. This CDR3 contains 15 residues. The V gene's germline CDR1 is SGHNT and CDR2 YYREEE (reference sequence). The CDR3 protein is CASSSRTGGLGELFF. For the CDR3, the DNA is TGTGCCAGCAGCTCTAGGACAGGGGGCTTGGGGGAGCTGTTTTTT.

The chain combines TRBV19 with TRBJ2-7; TRBD1 might be the D (6 bases). Germline CDR1 LNHDA, CDR2 SQIVND (reference sequence). V lost 4 bases and J 4 bases, leaving 14 bases between the germline ends. The CDR3 covers 14 residues. CDR3 sequence reads: CASSRASGAYEQYF. In DNA form, the CDR3 reads TGTGCCAGTAGTAGGGCCTCAGGGGCGTACGAGCAGTACTTC.

The chain combines TRBV5-1 with TRBJ2-7, with D perhaps matching TRBD2 (6 bases). Germline CDR1 and CDR2: SGHRS and YFSETQ. V shed 3 bases and J shed 1 base, with 17 bases lying between them. The CDR3 covers 16 residues. The CDR3 loop is CASSSLGGTFSYEQYF. The CDR3 bases are TGCGCCAGCAGCTCCCTGGGCGGGACCTTTTCCTACGAGCAGTACTTC.

The V gene is TRBV2, the J gene TRBJ2-1, with 12 bases matching TRBD2. CDR3 length: 15 residues. Germline CDR1 reads SNHLY; CDR2 reads FYNNEI. The J segment lost 8 bases and the V segment lost 5 bases, leaving 7 bases of the junction unmatched. CDR3 bases: TGTGCCAGCAGTTCCGGGACTAGCGGGCAGGATGAGCAGTTCTTC. Translating gives CASSSGTSGQDEQFF.

The chain uses TRBV18 and TRBJ2-5, with TRBD1 as a possible D gene (7 bases). Trimming cost V 0 bases and J 5 bases, with 16 bases left between them. The CDR3 contains 16 residues. CDR1 is KGHSH and CDR2 is LQKENI in the germline V gene. The CDR3 region is CASSPPGGGAGETQYF. In nucleotides, the CDR3 is TGTGCCAGCTCACCACCAGGAGGGGGCGCCGGGGAGACCCAGTACTTC.

This clone was seen once. The V call is TRBV5-6, the J call TRBJ2-7; D is undetermined. CDR1 is SGHDT, CDR2 YYEEEE, per germline. The CDR3 consists of 12 residues. V dropped 2 bases and J dropped 4 bases, with 7 bases sitting between them. The chain's CDR3 is CASSLSIYEQYF. The CDR3 DNA reads as TGTGCCAGCAGCTTATCTATTTACGAGCAGTACTTC.

The sample holds a few counts of this clone. J is TRBJ2-2 and V is TRBV29-1, with 9 bases fitting TRBD2. V dropped 4 bases and J dropped 6; count of bases not matched to a gene: 6. This CDR3 region has 14 residues. Germline V gene sequence: CDR1 SQVTM, CDR2 ANQGSEA. CDR3 protein: CSVGSGSLSGELFF. The CDR3 nucleotides read TGCAGCGTTGGTAGCGGGAGTCTTTCCGGGGAGCTGTTTTTT.

Note on this clone: This same CDR3 is encoded by further DNA sequences in the sample. This sequence joins TRBV19 and TRBJ1-3, with D unresolved. The CDR3 spans 14 residues. Germline-derived CDR1 and CDR2 are LNHDA and SQIVND (reference sequence). Trimming shortened V by 3 bases and J by 0 bases, and 6 bases separated the two germline ends. This chain's CDR3 is CASSIRSSGNTIYF. The CDR3 DNA follows: TGTGCCAGTAGTATCCGGAGCTCTGGAAACACCATATATTTT.

The J gene is TRBJ2-2, the V gene TRBV4-1; D not certain. The germline CDR1 and CDR2 sequences are MGHRA and YSYEKL. Trimming took off 0 bases at V and 8 bases at J, with 13 bases between the two ends. This CDR3 contains 15 residues. CDR3 nucleotide sequence: TGCGCCAGCAGCCAAGAAAGAGTCATCGGTGGGGAGCTGTTTTTT. Translating it yields CASSQERVIGGELFF.

The genes are TRBV2 and TRBJ1-2; the D gene is possibly TRBD1 (6 bases). V was cut by 6 bases and J by 7 bases, with 15 bases left in between. Germline values: CDR1 SNHLY, CDR2 FYNNEI. CDR3 length equals 13 residues. CDR3 in DNA: TGTGCCAGCAGCGATGGATGGGACACTGGCTACACCTTC. This gives the protein CASSDGWDTGYTF.

A few counts support this clone. V usage is TRBV19 and J usage is TRBJ1-1, with 8 bases lining up with TRBD1. This CDR3 has 14 amino acids. CDR1 LNHDA and CDR2 SQIVND come from the germline V gene (reference sequence). V gave up 9 bases and J gave up 1 base; unmatched junction bases: 7. Here the CDR3 DNA reads TGTGCCAGCTGGACAGGGCTCAAGAACACTGAAGCTTTCTTT. It codes for CASWTGLKNTEAFF.

This chain links TRBV6-5 with TRBJ2-5; 8 bases agree with TRBD2. Trimming at V came to 5 bases and at J to 4 bases, leaving 6 bases not matched to a gene. Germline assignment: CDR1 MNHEY and CDR2 SVGAGI. This CDR3 has 14 amino acids. The CDR3, as DNA: TGTGCCAGCAGTCCTCTCACTAGCGGAGAGACCCAGTACTTC. It codes for CASSPLTSGETQYF.